This T cell receptor (beta chain) came from a study of blood T cell repertoires in COVID-19. Data came from immunoSEQ multiplex PCR; TCRdb stores just in-frame clones and leaves some out. The data hold fewer than 200,000 clones, with about 90% observed a single time. CDR1 SGHVS and CDR2 FQNEAQ come from the germline V gene. This CDR3 contains 12 residues. Trimming took 5 bases from V and 10 from J; bases not matched to a gene: 3. Sequencing was performed on PBMCs or T cells enriched from blood (not recorded which). This TCR derives from a human donor with acute COVID-19. The donor label of this sample is uncertain. The chain recombines TRBV7-8 with TRBJ2-1; TRBD2 agrees at 9 bases. CDR3 nucleotides: TGTGCCAGCAGCCTAGGACTAGCGGAGCAGTTCTTC. Protein: CASSLGLAEQFF. The full variable domain, rest sourced from reference TRBV7-8 and TRBJ2-1, is GAGVSQSPRYKVAKRGQDVALRCDPISGHVSLFWYQQALGQGPEFLTYFQNEAQLDKSGLPSDRFFAERPEGSVSTLKIQRTQQEDSAVYLCASSLGLAEQFFGPGTRLTVL.